This T cell receptor beta chain was retrieved from a study of CD8 T cells in Susac syndrome. Study-level background: Active disease was present in six of the sequenced Susac syndrome patients, and remission in eight.

Between the trimmed V and J ends, which lost 6 bases and 0 bases, there was a span of 11 bases. The germline CDR1 and CDR2 sequences are DFQATT and SNEGSKA (reference sequence). The CDR3 is 13 amino acids. Study results and limitations: The CD4+ T cell repertoires in Susac syndrome were not clonally expanded.

As concerns this clonotype: The antigen is undetermined.

Susac syndrome patients met recently defined diagnostic criteria for definite or probable disease. Reverse transcription used about 0.45 to 1 ug RNA and random hexamers. TCRdb fed the immunoSEQ multiplex PCR reads into MiXCR, producing one record per CDR3 protein. The sample has 110,000 to 150,000 distinct CDR3 sequences, 95% seen once. The sequencing sample was made of CD4+ T cells from PBMCs. This receptor was taken from a human donor with Susac syndrome. The chain is built from TRBV20-1 and TRBJ2-5; D not certain. The CDR3 DNA is TGCAGTGCCACCGGTGGGCACCAAGAGACCCAGTACTTC. This codes for CSATGGHQETQYF.